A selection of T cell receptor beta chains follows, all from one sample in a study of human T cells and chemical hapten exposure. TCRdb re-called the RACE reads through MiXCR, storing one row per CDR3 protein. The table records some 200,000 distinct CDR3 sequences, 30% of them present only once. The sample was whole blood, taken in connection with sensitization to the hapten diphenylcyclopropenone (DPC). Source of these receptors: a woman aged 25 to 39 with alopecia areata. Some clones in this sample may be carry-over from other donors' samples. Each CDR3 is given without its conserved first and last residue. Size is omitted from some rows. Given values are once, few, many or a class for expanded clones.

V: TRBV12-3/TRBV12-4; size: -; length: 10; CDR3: ASRRDETEAF
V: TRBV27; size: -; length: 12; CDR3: ASRGVSGNNEQF
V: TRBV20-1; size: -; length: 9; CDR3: SASGGPQQY
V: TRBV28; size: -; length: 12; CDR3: ASSENRGEQPQH
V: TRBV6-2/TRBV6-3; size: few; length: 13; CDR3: ASRRSGGMDSPLH
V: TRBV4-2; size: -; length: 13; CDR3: ASSQAALMNTEAF
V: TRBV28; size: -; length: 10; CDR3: ASSHTPGTQY
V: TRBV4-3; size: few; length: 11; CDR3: ASSQSATRPLH
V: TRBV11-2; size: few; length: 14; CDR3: ASSLRTGVGANVLT
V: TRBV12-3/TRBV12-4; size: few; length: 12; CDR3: ASSLPGQKPEAF
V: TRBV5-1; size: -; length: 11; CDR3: ASSTDLGNEQF
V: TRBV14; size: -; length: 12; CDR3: ASSYIRGSDTQY
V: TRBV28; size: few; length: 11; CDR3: ASSLGGMNGYT
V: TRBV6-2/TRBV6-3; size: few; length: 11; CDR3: ASSRTVNSPLH
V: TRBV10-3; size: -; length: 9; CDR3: AIMGVNEQF
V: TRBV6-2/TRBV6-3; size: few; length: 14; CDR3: ASSQLRLAGTGELF
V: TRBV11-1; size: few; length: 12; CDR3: ASSLWGQRDEQY
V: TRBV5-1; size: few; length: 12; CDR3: ASSPPDYNEKLF
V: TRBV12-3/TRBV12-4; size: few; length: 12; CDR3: ASTLRLVADTQY
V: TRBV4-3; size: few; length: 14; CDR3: ASSQVRRGSNSPLH
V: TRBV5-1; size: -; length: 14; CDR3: ASSLVPGIPQETQY
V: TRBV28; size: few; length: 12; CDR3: ASSVGSLNTEAF
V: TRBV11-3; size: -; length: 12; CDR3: ASSFGAGANVLT
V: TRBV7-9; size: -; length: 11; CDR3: ASSFSEGSPLH
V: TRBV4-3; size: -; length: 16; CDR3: ASSQEIPGKTNTGELF
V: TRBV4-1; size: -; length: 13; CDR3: ASSQEGPWNTEAF
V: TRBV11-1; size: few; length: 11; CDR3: ASSFEGGTEAF
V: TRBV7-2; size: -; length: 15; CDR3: ASSFLSGGTSGNTIY
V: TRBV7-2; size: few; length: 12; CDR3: ASSLGEWGDTQY